This T cell receptor (beta chain) emerged from a study of blood T cell repertoires in COVID-19. Study-level information: The United States, Italy and Spain supplied acute and convalescent COVID-19 samples. T cells, B-cell-depleted T cells, or PBMCs provided the cDNA or gDNA that served as material.

CDR1 is LNHDA and CDR2 is SQIVND in the germline V gene (reference sequence). V lost 3 bases to trimming and J lost 1 base, with 18 bases between them. The CDR3 is 18 residues long. Authors' data handling: Cell counts per sample came from amplifying reference gene primers. Assay used: immunoSEQ multiplex PCR; TCRdb lists only in-frame clones, some missing. V, J and clone size derive from that table, while D and trimming were established from the DNA sequence. This sample has a few hundred thousand clones; 83% occur once, and the top ten carry 2.5% to 3.5%. The receptor comes from a man aged 50-59 years with active or convalescent COVID-19. Specimen: peripheral blood. The genes are TRBV19 and TRBJ2-2; D unresolved. CDR3 coding DNA: TGTGCCAGTAGTATCCCTTACCGATTAGGCGGGAACACCGGGGAGCTGTTTTTT. Its translation is CASSIPYRLGGNTGELFF.